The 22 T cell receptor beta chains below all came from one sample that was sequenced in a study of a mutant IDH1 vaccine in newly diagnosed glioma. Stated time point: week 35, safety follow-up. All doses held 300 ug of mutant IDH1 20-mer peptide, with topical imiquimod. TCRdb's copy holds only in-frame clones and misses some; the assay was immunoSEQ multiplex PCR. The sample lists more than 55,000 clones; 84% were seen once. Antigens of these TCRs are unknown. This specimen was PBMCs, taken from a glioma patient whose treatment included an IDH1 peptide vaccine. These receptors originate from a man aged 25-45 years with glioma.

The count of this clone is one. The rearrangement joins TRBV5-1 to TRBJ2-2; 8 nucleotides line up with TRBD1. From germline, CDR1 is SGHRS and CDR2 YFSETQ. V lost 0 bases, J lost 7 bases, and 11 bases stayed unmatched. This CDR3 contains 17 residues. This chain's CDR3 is CASSLVSGTGSSGELFF. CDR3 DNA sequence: TGCGCCAGCAGCTTGGTATCCGGGACAGGTTCCAGCGGGGAGCTGTTTTTT.

CDR3 DNA sequence: TGCGCCAGCAGCTTGCTGGGACATTCGCTCAACACTGAAGCTTTCTTT. This translates into CASSLLGHSLNTEAFF. The V call is TRBV5-1, the J call TRBJ1-1, with D perhaps TRBD1 (6 bases). CDR1 and CDR2 (germline): SGHRS, YFSETQ. The CDR3 extends over 16 amino acids. Trimming shortened V by 1 base and J by 2 bases, and 15 bases separated the two germline ends.

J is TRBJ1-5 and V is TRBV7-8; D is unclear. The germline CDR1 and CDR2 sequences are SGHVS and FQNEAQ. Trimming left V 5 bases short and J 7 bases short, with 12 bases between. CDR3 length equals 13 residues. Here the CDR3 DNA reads TGTGCCAGCAGCCAAAAGCCAGGCCAGCCCCAGCATTTT. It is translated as CASSQKPGQPQHF. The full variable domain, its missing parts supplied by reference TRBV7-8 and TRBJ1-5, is GAGVSQSPRYKVAKRGQDVALRCDPISGHVSLFWYQQALGQGPEFLTYFQNEAQLDKSGLPSDRFFAERPEGSVSTLKIQRTQQEDSAVYLCASSQKPGQPQHFGDGTRLSIL.

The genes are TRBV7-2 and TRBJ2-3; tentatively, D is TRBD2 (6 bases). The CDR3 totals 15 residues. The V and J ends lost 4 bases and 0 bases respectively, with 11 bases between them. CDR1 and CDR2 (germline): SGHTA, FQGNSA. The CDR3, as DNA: TGTGCCAGCAGCTCGGACTACCTTAGCACAGATACGCAGTATTTT. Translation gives CASSSDYLSTDTQYF.

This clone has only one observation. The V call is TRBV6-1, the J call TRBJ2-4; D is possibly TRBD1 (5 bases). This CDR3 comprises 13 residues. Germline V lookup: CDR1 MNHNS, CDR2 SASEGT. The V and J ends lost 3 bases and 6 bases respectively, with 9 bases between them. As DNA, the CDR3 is TGTGCCAGCAGTGAGCATCAGGGAAACATTCAGTACTTC. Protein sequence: CASSEHQGNIQYF.

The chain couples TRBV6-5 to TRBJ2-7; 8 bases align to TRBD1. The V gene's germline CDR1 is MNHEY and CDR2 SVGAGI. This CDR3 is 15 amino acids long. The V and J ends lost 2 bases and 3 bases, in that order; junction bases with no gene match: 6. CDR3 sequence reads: CASSYAPGQGYEQYF. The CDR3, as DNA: TGTGCCAGCAGTTACGCCCCCGGACAGGGCTACGAGCAGTACTTC.

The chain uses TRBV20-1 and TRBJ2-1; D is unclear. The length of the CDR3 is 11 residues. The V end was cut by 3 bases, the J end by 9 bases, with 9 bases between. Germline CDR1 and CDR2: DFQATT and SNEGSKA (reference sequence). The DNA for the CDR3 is TGCAGTGCTAGGGCCAGCAGTGAGCAGTTCTTC. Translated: CSARASSEQFF.

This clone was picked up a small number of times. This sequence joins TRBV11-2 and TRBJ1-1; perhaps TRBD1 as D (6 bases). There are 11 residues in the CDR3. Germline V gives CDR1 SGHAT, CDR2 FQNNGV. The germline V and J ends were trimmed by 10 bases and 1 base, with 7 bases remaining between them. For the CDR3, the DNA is TGTGCCACACAGGGGAACACTGAAGCTTTCTTT. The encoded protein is CATQGNTEAFF.

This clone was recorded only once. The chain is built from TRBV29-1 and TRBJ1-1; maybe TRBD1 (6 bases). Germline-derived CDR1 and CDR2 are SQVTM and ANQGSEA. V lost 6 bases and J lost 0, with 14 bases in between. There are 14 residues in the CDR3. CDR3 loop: CSVNRGALNTEAFF. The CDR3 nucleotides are TGCAGCGTGAATCGGGGGGCCTTGAACACTGAAGCTTTCTTT. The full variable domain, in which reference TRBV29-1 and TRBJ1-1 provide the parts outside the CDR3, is SAVISQKPSRDICQRGTSLTIQCQVDSQVTMMFWYRQQPGQSLTLIATANQGSEATYESGFVIDKFPISRPNLTFSTLTVSNMSPEDSSIYLCSVNRGALNTEAFFGQGTRLTVV.

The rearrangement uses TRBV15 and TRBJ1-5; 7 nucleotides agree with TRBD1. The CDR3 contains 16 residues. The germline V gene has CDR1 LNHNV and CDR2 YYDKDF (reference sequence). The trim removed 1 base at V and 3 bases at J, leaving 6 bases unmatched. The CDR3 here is CATSRGEGAINQPQHF. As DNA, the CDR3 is TGTGCCACCAGCAGAGGGGAGGGGGCTATCAATCAGCCCCAGCATTTT.

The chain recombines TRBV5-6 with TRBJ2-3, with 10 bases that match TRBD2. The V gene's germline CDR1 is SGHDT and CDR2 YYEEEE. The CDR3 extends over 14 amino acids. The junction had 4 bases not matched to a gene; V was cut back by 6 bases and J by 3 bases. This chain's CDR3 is CASNRAGGTDTQYF. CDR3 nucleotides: TGTGCCAGCAACCGAGCGGGGGGGACAGATACGCAGTATTTT.

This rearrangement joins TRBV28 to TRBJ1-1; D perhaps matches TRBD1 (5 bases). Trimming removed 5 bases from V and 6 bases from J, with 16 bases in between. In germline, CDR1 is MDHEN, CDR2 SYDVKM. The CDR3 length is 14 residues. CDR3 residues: CASSRTTVFPEAFF. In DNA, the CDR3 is TGTGCCAGCAGTCGAACGACAGTTTTCCCTGAAGCTTTCTTT.

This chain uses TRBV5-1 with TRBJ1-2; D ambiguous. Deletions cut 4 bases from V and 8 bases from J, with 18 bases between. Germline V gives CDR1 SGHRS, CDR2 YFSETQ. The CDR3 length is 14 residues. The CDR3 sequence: CASSEDTWSRGYTF. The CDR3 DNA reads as TGCGCCAGCAGCGAAGACACCTGGTCTCGGGGCTACACCTTC.

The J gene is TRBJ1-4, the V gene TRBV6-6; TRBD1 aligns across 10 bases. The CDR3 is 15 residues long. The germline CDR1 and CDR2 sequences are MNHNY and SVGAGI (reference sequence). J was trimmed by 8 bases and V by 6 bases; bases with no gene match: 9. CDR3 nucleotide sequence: TGTGCCAGCAGGGACCGGGACAGGGGAGGGGAAAAACTGTTTTTT. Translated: CASRDRDRGGEKLFF.

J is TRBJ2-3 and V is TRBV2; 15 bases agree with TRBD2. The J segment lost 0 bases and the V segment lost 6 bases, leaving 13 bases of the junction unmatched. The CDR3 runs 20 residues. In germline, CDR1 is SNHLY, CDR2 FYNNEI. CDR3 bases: TGTGCCAGCAGGGAACAACCGGGACTAGCGGGGGGCCCTAGCACAGATACGCAGTATTTT. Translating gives CASREQPGLAGGPSTDTQYF. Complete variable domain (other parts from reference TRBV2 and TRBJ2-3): EPEVTQTPSHQVTQMGQEVILRCVPISNHLYFYWYRQILGQKVEFLVSFYNNEISEKSEIFDDQFSVERPDGSNFTLKIRSTKLEDSAMYFCASREQPGLAGGPSTDTQYFGPGTRLTVL.

The CDR3 DNA reads TGCGCCAGCAGCACAGGGTGGACGGGGACAGCCTACGAGCAGTACTTC. It translates to CASSTGWTGTAYEQYF. The J gene is TRBJ2-7, the V gene TRBV5-1; 7 nucleotides match TRBD1. CDR1 is SGHRS, CDR2 YFSETQ, per germline. This CDR3 has 16 residues. V gave up 4 bases and J gave up 2 bases; unmatched junction bases: 12.

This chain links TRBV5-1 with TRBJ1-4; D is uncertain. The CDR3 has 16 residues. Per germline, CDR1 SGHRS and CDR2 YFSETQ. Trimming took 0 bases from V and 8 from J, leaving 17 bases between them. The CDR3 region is CASSLVVRRLSEKLFF. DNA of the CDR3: TGCGCCAGCAGCTTGGTAGTTCGTCGGCTCTCGGAAAAACTGTTTTTT.

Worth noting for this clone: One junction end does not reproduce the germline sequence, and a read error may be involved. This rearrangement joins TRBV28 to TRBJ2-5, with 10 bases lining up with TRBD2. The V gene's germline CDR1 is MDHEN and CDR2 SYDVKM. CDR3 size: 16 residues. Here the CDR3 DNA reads TGTGCCAGCATTTTAAGGGGGACTAGCGTCCAAGAGACCCAGTACTTC. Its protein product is CASILRGTSVQETQYF.

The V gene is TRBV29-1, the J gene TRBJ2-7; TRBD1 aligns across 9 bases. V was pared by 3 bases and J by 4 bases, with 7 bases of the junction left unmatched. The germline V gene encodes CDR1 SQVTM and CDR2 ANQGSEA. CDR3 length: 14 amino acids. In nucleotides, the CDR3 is TGCAGCGTTGATAGGCCGGGACAGGGTTACGAGCAGTACTTC. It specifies CSVDRPGQGYEQYF.

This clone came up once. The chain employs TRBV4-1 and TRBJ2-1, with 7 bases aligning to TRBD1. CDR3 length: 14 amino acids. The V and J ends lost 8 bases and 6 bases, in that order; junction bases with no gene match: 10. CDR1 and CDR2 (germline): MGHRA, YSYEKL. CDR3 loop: CASQWDSLGNEQFF. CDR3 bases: TGCGCCAGCCAATGGGACAGCCTAGGCAATGAGCAGTTCTTC.

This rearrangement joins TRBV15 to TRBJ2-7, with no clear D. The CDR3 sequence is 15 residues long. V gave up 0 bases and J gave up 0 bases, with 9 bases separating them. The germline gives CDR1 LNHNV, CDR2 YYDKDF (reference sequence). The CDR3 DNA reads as TGTGCCACCAGCAGAGATTTGGCTGCCTCCTACGAGCAGTACTTC. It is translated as CATSRDLAASYEQYF.

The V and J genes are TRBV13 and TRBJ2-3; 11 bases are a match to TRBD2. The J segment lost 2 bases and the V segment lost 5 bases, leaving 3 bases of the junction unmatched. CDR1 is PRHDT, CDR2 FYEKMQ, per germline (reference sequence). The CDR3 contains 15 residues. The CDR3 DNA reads TGTGCCAGCAGCCATAGCGGGGGGGTCACAGATACGCAGTATTTT. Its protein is CASSHSGGVTDTQYF.